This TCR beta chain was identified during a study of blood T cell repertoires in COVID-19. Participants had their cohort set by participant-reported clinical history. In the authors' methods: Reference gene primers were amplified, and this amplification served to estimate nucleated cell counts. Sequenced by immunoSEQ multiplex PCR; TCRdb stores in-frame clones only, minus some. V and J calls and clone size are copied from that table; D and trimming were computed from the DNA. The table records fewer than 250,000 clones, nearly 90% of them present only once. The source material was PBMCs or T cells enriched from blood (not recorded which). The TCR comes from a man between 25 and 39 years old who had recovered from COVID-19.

The CDR3 nucleotides read TGTGCCAGCAGTGGACAGAATGCTTTGAAAGCTTTCTTT. It encodes CASSGQNALKAFF. The chain recombines TRBV2 with TRBJ1-1, with D tentatively TRBD1 (5 bases). CDR1 and CDR2 (germline): SNHLY, FYNNEI. This CDR3 has 13 amino acids. Trimming removed 4 bases from V and 9 bases from J, with 15 bases in between.